This entry is about one T cell receptor (beta chain). Its antigen is unidentified. The data derive from a study of vaccination effects on CD4 cells after COVID-19. Sequencing was preceded by expansion of antigen-specific CD4+ T cells with viral peptide pools in the ViraFEST assay. When around 10 days of culture had elapsed, CD4+ T cells were isolated. The vaccine given was either BNT162b2 or mRNA-1273, in two doses. The V gene's germline CDR1 is SGHRS and CDR2 YFSETQ. The ends were cut back, 0 bases at V and 1 base at J, with 6 bases in the middle. The CDR3 contains 14 residues. Repertoires were generated with immunoSEQ multiplex PCR, while TCRdb's copy carries only in-frame clones and drops some. The data contain about 30,000 clones, 75% to 90% of them singletons.

The chain is built from TRBV5-1 and TRBJ2-3; possible D gene TRBD1, 6 bases. The origin of this receptor is a human donor who received a COVID-19 vaccine. Some clones in this sample may be carry-over from other donors' samples. The sample consisted of CD4+ T cells from PBMCs cultured with SARS-CoV-2 spike peptides, taken after COVID-19 vaccination. CDR3 in amino acids: CASSLDRGTDTQYF. The CDR3 DNA reads TGCGCCAGCAGCTTGGACAGGGGCACAGATACGCAGTATTTT.